This note documents a single T cell receptor beta chain sequence. The target antigen is unknown. The data are from a study of beta chain features in type 1 diabetes. Every isolated RNA sample was fully reverse transcribed, so sequencing captured expressed TCRB transcripts. Naive, central memory and regulatory T cell samples yielded around 3.4 million reads on average. Sequencing used immunoSEQ multiplex PCR; TCRdb keeps in-frame clones, though not all of them. The sample has fewer than 250,000 clones; 68% are singletons. Whole-study results and caveats: For type 1 diabetes patients, VDJ junctions showed fewer insertions and more deletions.

V was trimmed by 0 bases and J by 5 bases, leaving 12 bases between them. CDR1 is SGDLS and CDR2 is YYNGEE in the germline V gene. CDR3 length: 15 residues. The genes are TRBV9 and TRBJ2-1; D perhaps matches TRBD2 (6 bases). Sequenced: naive CD4+ T cells from blood. This clonotype was sampled from a man aged 25-45 years in good health. The CDR3 DNA reads as TGTGCCAGCAGCGTAGCCGGAGGGGCCCACAATGAGCAGTTCTTC. Its translation is CASSVAGGAHNEQFF. The complete variable domain, with remaining parts taken from reference TRBV9 and TRBJ2-1, reads DSGVTQTPKHLITATGQRVTLRCSPRSGDLSVYWYQQSLDQGLQFLIQYYNGEERAKGNILERFSAQQFPDLHSELNLSSLELGDSALYFCASSVAGGAHNEQFFGPGTRLTVL.